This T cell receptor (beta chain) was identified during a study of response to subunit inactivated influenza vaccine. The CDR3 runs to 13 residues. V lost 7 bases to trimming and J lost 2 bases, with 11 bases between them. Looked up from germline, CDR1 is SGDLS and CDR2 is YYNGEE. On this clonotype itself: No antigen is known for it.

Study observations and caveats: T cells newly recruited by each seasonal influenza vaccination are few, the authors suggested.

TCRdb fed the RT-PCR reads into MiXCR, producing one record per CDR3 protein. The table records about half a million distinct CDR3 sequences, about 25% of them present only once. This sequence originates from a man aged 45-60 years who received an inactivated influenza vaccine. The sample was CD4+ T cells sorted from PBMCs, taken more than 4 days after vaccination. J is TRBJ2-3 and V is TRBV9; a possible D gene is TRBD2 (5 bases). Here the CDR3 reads CASQRAPTDTQYF. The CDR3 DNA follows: TGTGCCAGCCAGAGGGCTCCCACAGATACGCAGTATTTT.